This entry lists 17 T cell receptor beta chains sequenced from one sample in a study of cytomegalovirus exposure and HLA in healthy donors. With 60 Vbeta and 13 Jbeta primers, the PCR was carried out. Assay used: immunoSEQ multiplex PCR; TCRdb lists only in-frame clones, some missing. The repertoire consists of approximately 90,000 clones, with 6.5% to 8% occurring once and the leading ten covering roughly 2.1%. Material: PBMCs. Source of these receptors: a man aged 45-65 years in good health and CMV-seronegative.

The CDR3 nucleotides read TGTGCCAGCAGTTCGGGACTCCTAGGGGATGAGCAGTTCTTC. Encoded protein: CASSSGLLGDEQFF. This chain links TRBV27 with TRBJ2-1; a possible D gene is TRBD2 (6 bases). The germline V and J ends were trimmed by 4 bases and 8 bases, with 15 bases remaining between them. Per germline, CDR1 MNHEY and CDR2 SMNVEV (reference sequence). The CDR3 contains 14 residues.

The V gene is TRBV28, the J gene TRBJ1-6; the match to TRBD1 covers 9 bases. CDR1 MDHEN and CDR2 SYDVKM come from the germline V gene. Trimming cost V 5 bases and J 13 bases; bases outside gene matches: 15. This CDR3 is 16 amino acids long. CDR3 bases: TGTGCCAGCAGTCTGACAGCCGGGACAGGGAGTGAGCCCCTCCACTTT. Its translation: CASSLTAGTGSEPLHF. The complete variable domain, with remaining parts taken from reference TRBV28 and TRBJ1-6, reads DVKVTQSSRYLVKRTGEKVFLECVQDMDHENMFWYRQDPGLGLRLIYFSYDVKMKEKGDIPEGYSVSREKKERFSLILESASTNQTSMYLCASSLTAGTGSEPLHFGNGTRLTVT.

This clone was seen more than once but under ten times. The rearrangement uses TRBV28 and TRBJ2-2; TRBD2 might be the D (6 bases). The CDR3 runs 16 residues. V lost 3 bases and J 2 bases, leaving 13 bases between the germline ends. CDR1 is MDHEN and CDR2 is SYDVKM in the germline V gene. The CDR3 region is CASSFRDSFNTGELFF. The DNA for the CDR3 is TGTGCCAGCAGTTTTCGGGACTCCTTTAACACCGGGGAGCTGTTTTTT. Based on the CDR3 plus reference TRBV28 and TRBJ2-2, the full variable domain is DVKVTQSSRYLVKRTGEKVFLECVQDMDHENMFWYRQDPGLGLRLIYFSYDVKMKEKGDIPEGYSVSREKKERFSLILESASTNQTSMYLCASSFRDSFNTGELFFGEGSRLTVL.

The sample holds a few counts of this clone. The V gene is TRBV6-5, the J gene TRBJ2-1; 7 positions match TRBD2. Looked up from germline, CDR1 is MNHEY and CDR2 is SVGAGI. Trimming at V came to 5 bases and at J to 5 bases, leaving 9 bases not matched to a gene. The CDR3 length is 15 residues. The CDR3 DNA reads TGTGCCAGCAGTGCCGGGGCGGGAGTCAACAATGAGCAGTTCTTC. Its protein is CASSAGAGVNNEQFF.

This clone has at least ten counts. The V and J genes are TRBV7-9 and TRBJ2-1; tentative D call: TRBD1 (5 bases). This CDR3 spans 17 amino acids. Trimming took 2 bases from V and 6 from J, leaving 20 bases between them. From germline, CDR1 is SEHNR and CDR2 FQNEAQ (reference sequence). The CDR3 here is CASSLKGQLLISNEQFF. The DNA for the CDR3 is TGTGCCAGCAGCTTAAAGGGGCAGCTCCTTATTTCCAATGAGCAGTTCTTC.

This clone was recorded a few times. This rearrangement joins TRBV6-4 to TRBJ2-1, with D possibly being TRBD2 (5 bases). The CDR3 is 13 residues long. Germline V lookup: CDR1 MRHNA, CDR2 SNTAGT. The V end was cut by 6 bases, the J end by 8 bases, with 14 bases between. CDR3: CASSHRDSHEQFF. Written as DNA, the CDR3 is TGTGCCAGCAGCCATCGGGATAGTCATGAGCAGTTCTTC.

CDR3 nucleotide sequence: TGTGCCAGCTTGGGGGACAGGGCGCGGGAGCAGTACTTC. Its translation is CASLGDRAREQYF. J is TRBJ2-7 and V is TRBV2; 9 nucleotides agree with TRBD1. V lost 8 bases, J lost 7 bases, and 9 bases stayed unmatched. The CDR3 length is 13 residues. CDR1 SNHLY and CDR2 FYNNEI come from the germline V gene.

The CDR3: CASSPAGRDEQYF. DNA for the CDR3: TGTGCCAGCAGTCCGGCGGGACGTGACGAGCAGTACTTC. The rearrangement uses TRBV28 and TRBJ2-7; maybe TRBD2 (6 bases). The CDR3 contains 13 residues. V lost 5 bases and J 5 bases, leaving 13 bases between the germline ends. Germline-derived CDR1 and CDR2 are MDHEN and SYDVKM.

This clone was seen more than once but under ten times. The chain couples TRBV29-1 to TRBJ2-1; 11 nucleotides agree with TRBD2. The germline V gene encodes CDR1 SQVTM and CDR2 ANQGSEA. This CDR3 is built from 13 residues. J lost 5 bases, V lost 7 bases, and 4 bases had no gene match. The chain's CDR3 is CSATSGVDNEQFF. The CDR3 DNA follows: TGCAGCGCGACTAGCGGGGTAGACAATGAGCAGTTCTTC.

This chain uses TRBV5-1 with TRBJ1-2; TRBD1 agrees at 8 bases. With V trimmed by 5 bases and J by 2 bases, 17 bases remained unmatched. The length of the CDR3 is 18 residues. The V gene's germline CDR1 is SGHRS and CDR2 YFSETQ. The DNA for the CDR3 is TGCGCCAGCAGTCGGGACAGGCCTCCCTTTAGTCCAAACTATGGCTACACCTTC. Translating gives CASSRDRPPFSPNYGYTF.

The sample holds a few counts of this clone. The sample contains more than one DNA sequence encoding this CDR3. CDR3 DNA sequence: TGCAGTGCTAGACGGGGGGGAGAAGCTTTCTTT. It codes for CSARRGGEAFF. This rearrangement joins TRBV20-1 to TRBJ1-1, with D possibly matching TRBD1 (5 bases). V dropped 2 bases and J dropped 8 bases, with 9 bases sitting between them. CDR1 DFQATT and CDR2 SNEGSKA come from the germline V gene (reference sequence). The CDR3 has 11 amino acids.

This clone has a handful of counts. This chain joins TRBV6-1 and TRBJ2-3, with a possible D match to TRBD1 (5 bases). CDR3 length equals 14 residues. Germline lookup yields CDR1 MNHNS and CDR2 SASEGT. V was trimmed by 7 bases and J by 0 bases, leaving 11 bases between them. CDR3 residues: CASTRQTSTDTQYF. As DNA, the CDR3 is TGTGCCAGCACCCGACAGACTAGCACAGATACGCAGTATTTT.

This clone has just a few counts. The rearrangement links TRBV6-1 to TRBJ1-3, with D possibly being TRBD1 (5 bases). This CDR3 is 15 amino acids long. Germline V gives CDR1 MNHNS, CDR2 SASEGT. The V end lost 6 bases, the J end lost 0 bases, and 12 bases lay between the germline ends. The CDR3 DNA sequence: TGTGCCAGCAGCCGCGGGGGAGACTCTGGAAACACCATATATTTT. Translated: CASSRGGDSGNTIYF.

This clone has more than one count but fewer than ten. The CDR3 region is CASSTGQNQPQHF. The CDR3 DNA is TGCGCCAGCAGCACGGGACAGAATCAGCCCCAGCATTTT. This chain uses TRBV5-1 with TRBJ1-5; TRBD1 aligns across 7 bases. The CDR3 length is 13 residues. V gave up 4 bases and J gave up 4 bases; unmatched junction bases: 2. Germline assignment: CDR1 SGHRS and CDR2 YFSETQ.

The rearrangement links TRBV7-9 to TRBJ1-1; perhaps TRBD1 as D (6 bases). The CDR3 runs 14 residues. The germline CDR1 and CDR2 sequences are SEHNR and FQNEAQ (reference sequence). V shed 5 bases and J shed 0 bases, with 10 bases lying between them. Written as DNA, the CDR3 is TGTGCCAGCAGCGCCGGACAGTTGAACACTGAAGCTTTCTTT. Protein: CASSAGQLNTEAFF.

The rearrangement uses TRBV10-3 and TRBJ1-6; 8 nucleotides line up with TRBD1. J lost 5 bases, V lost 9 bases, and 9 bases had no gene match. This CDR3 has 15 residues. The germline V gene encodes CDR1 ENHRY and CDR2 SYGVKD. CDR3 nucleotide sequence: TGTGCCATGTCCCAGGAGACAGGGGATAATTCACCCCTCCACTTT. This translates into CAMSQETGDNSPLHF.

This clone was counted only a few times. This chain connects TRBV27 to TRBJ2-1; 11 bases map to TRBD2. The CDR3 totals 16 residues. Germline lookup yields CDR1 MNHEY and CDR2 SMNVEV (reference sequence). Trimming took 6 bases from V and 4 from J; bases not matched to a gene: 8. CDR3 in amino acids: CASSILAGGPYNEQFF. In DNA form, the CDR3 reads TGTGCCAGCAGCATCCTAGCGGGAGGCCCATACAATGAGCAGTTCTTC.